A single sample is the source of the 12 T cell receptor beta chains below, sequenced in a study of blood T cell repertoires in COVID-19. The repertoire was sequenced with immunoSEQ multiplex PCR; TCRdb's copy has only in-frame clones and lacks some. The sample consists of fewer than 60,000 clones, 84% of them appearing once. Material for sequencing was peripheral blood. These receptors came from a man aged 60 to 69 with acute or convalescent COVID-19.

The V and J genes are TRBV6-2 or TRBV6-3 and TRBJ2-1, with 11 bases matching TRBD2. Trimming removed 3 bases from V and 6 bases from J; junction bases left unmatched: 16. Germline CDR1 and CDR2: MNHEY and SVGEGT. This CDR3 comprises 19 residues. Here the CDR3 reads CASSYRPAGYSGGANEQFF. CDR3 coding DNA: TGTGCCAGCAGTTATCGTCCGGCGGGATATAGCGGGGGGGCCAATGAGCAGTTCTTC.

CDR3: CATSRGTGGNTIYF. The CDR3 DNA follows: TGTGCCACCAGCAGAGGGACGGGGGGAAACACCATATATTTT. The V and J genes are TRBV15 and TRBJ1-3; D gene uncertain. Trimming left V 1 base short and J 4 bases short, with 8 bases between. This CDR3 comprises 14 residues. Germline loops: CDR1 LNHNV, CDR2 YYDKDF (reference sequence).

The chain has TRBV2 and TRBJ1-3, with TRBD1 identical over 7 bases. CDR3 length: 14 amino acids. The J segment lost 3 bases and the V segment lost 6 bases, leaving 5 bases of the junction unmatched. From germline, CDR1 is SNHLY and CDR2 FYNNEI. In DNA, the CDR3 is TGTGCCAGCAGCGCCGACAGGGATGGAAACACCATATATTTT. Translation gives CASSADRDGNTIYF.

The CDR3 loop reads CSASPGTSGYNEQFF. The CDR3 DNA follows: TGCAGTGCTAGTCCCGGGACTAGCGGTTACAATGAGCAGTTCTTC. V usage is TRBV20-1 and J usage is TRBJ2-1; TRBD2 matches at 11 bases. Trimming took 3 bases from V and 4 from J; bases not matched to a gene: 5. The CDR3 has 15 residues. Germline V gene lookup returns CDR1 DFQATT and CDR2 SNEGSKA (reference sequence).

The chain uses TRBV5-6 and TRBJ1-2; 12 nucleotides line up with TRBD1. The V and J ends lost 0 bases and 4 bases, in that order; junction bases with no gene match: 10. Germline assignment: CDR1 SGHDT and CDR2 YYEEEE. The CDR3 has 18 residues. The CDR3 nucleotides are TGTGCCAGCAGCTTGGGAGGGACAGGGGGCGCGCACTTCTATGGCTACACCTTC. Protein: CASSLGGTGGAHFYGYTF.

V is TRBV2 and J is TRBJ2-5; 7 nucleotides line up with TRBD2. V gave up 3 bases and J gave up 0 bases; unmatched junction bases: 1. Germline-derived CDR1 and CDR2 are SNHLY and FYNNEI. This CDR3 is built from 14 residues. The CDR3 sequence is CASSEGGNQETQYF. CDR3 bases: TGTGCCAGCAGTGAGGGGGGGAACCAAGAGACCCAGTACTTC.

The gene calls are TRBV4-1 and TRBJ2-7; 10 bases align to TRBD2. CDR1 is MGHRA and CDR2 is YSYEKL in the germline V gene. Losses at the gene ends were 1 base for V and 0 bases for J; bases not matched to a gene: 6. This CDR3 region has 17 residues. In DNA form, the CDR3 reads TGCGCCAGCAGCCAAGGAGGGAGCGGGGGGGTCTCCTACGAGCAGTACTTC. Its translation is CASSQGGSGGVSYEQYF.

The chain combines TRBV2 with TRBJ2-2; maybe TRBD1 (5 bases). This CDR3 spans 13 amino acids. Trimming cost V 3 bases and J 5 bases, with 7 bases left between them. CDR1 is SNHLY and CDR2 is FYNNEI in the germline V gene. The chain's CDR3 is CASSDRVTGELFF. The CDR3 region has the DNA TGTGCCAGCAGTGACAGGGTGACCGGGGAGCTGTTTTTT.

CDR3 nucleotides: TGTGCCACCAGTGATTCCCTAGGGACAGATCAGCCCCAGCATTTT. This encodes CATSDSLGTDQPQHF. This rearrangement joins TRBV24-1 to TRBJ1-5; 7 bases are shared with TRBD1. Germline CDR1 reads KGHDR; CDR2 reads SFDVKD. This CDR3 region has 15 residues. J lost 5 bases, V lost 2 bases, and 5 bases had no gene match.

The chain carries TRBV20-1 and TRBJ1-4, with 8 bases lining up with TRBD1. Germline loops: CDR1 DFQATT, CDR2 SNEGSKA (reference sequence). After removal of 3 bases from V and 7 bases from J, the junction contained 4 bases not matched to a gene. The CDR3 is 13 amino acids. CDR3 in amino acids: CSASWTGLEKLFF. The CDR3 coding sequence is TGCAGTGCTAGTTGGACAGGGCTTGAAAAACTGTTTTTT.

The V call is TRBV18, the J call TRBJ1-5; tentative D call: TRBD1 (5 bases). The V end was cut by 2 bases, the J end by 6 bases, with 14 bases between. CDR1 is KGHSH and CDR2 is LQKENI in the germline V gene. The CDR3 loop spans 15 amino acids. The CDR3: CASSPGIGGGQPQHF. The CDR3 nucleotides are TGTGCCAGCTCACCAGGAATCGGGGGAGGTCAGCCCCAGCATTTT.

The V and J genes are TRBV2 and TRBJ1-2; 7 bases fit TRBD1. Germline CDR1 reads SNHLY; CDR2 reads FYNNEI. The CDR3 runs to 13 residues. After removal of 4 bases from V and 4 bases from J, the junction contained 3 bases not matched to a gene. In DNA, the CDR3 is TGTGCCAGCAGTGGACAGGGAGTCTATGGCTACACCTTC. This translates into CASSGQGVYGYTF.